Given below is one T cell receptor (beta chain) in context. V was clipped by 4 bases and J by 0 bases, with 10 bases between them. This CDR3 is built from 15 residues. From germline, CDR1 is SGHRS and CDR2 YFSETQ. This sample was included in a study of blood T cell repertoires in COVID-19. Looking at the study overall: PBMCs, B-cell-depleted T cells, or T cells were the source of the cDNA or gDNA that made up the material.

Original processing methods: Amplification of reference gene primers provided the estimated nucleated cell counts. Produced via immunoSEQ multiplex PCR; TCRdb's table is partial and in-frame only. Clonal size and the V and J genes are those of that table, whereas D and trimming came from the DNA. The sample lists approximately 81,000 clones, around 91% seen once, with around 10% in the top ten. The receptor's source is a man aged 70-80 years with active or convalescent COVID-19. The source material was peripheral blood. The V call is TRBV5-1, the J call TRBJ1-4, with no clear D. CDR3 sequence (DNA): TGCGCCAGCAGCGACGACGGAGCAACTAATGAAAAACTGTTTTTT. Translation gives CASSDDGATNEKLFF.